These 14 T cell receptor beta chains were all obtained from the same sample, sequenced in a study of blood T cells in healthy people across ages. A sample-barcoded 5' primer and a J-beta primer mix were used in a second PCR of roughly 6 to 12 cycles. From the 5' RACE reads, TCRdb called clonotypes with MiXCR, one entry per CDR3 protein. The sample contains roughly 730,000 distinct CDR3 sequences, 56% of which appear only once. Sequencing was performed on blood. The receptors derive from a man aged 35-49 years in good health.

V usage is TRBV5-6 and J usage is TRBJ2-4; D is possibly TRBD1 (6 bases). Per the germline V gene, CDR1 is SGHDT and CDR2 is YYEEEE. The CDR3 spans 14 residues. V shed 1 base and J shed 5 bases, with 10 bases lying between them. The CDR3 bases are TGTGCCAGCAGCTTGATACAGGGCCAAAACATTCAGTACTTC. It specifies CASSLIQGQNIQYF.

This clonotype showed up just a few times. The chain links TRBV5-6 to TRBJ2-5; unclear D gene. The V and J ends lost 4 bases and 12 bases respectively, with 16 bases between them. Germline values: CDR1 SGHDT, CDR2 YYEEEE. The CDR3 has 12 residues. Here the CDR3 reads CASSASGSAKYF. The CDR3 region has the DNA TGTGCCAGCAGCGCGTCCGGATCCGCTAAGTACTTC.

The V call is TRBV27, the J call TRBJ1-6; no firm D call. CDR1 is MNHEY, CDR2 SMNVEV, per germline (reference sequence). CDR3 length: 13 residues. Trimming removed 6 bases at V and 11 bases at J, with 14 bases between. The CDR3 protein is CASRRIESPPLHF. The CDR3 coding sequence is TGTGCCAGCAGAAGGATTGAGTCTCCACCCCTCCACTTT.

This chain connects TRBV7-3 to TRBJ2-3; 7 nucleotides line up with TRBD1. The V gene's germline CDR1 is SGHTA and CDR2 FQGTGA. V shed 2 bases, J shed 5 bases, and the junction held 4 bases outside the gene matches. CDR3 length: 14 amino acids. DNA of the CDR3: TGTGCCAGCAGCTTACAGGGGGACCAAGATACGCAGTATTTT. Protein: CASSLQGDQDTQYF.

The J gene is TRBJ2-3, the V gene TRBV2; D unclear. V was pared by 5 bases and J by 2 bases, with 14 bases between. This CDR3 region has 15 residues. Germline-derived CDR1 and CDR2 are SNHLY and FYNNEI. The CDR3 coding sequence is TGTGCCAGCAGTAGGGTGGTACGAAACACAGATACGCAGTATTTT. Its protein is CASSRVVRNTDTQYF.

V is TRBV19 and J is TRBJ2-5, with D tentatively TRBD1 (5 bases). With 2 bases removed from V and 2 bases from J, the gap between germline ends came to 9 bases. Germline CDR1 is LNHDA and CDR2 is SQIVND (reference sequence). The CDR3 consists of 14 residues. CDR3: CASSIQGFQETQYF. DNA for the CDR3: TGTGCCAGTAGTATACAGGGCTTTCAAGAGACCCAGTACTTC.

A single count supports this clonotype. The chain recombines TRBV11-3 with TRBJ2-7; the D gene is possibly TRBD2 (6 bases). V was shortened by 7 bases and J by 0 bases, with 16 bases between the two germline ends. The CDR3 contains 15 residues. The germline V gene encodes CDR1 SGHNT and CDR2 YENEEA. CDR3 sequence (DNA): TGTGCCAGCAACGGTGGAGCCGGGAGCTCCTACGAGCAGTACTTC. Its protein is CASNGGAGSSYEQYF.

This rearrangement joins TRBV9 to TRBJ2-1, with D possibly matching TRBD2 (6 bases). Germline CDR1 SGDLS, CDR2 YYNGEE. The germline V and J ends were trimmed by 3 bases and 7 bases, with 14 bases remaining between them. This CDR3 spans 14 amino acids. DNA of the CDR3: TGTGCCAGCAGCGGTGCGACCCGGGGGAATGAGCAGTTCTTC. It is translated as CASSGATRGNEQFF.

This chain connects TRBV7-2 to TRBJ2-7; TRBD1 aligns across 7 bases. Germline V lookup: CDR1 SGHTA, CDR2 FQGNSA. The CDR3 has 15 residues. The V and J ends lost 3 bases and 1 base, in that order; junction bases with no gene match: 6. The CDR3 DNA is TGTGCCAGCAGCTTTAGACAGGGCGTATCCTACGAGCAGTACTTC. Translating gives CASSFRQGVSYEQYF.

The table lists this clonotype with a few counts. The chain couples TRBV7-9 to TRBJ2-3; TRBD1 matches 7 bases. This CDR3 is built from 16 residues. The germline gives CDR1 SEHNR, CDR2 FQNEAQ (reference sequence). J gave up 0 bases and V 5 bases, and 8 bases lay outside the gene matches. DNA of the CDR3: TGTGCCAGCAGCGCACCCGGGACAGATAGCACAGATACGCAGTATTTT. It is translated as CASSAPGTDSTDTQYF.

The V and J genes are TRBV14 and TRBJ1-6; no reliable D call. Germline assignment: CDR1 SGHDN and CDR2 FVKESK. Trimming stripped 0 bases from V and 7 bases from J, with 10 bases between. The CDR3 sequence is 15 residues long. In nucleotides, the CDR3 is TGTGCCAGCAGCCAAGATCGCGGGATGAATTCACCCCTCCACTTT. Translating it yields CASSQDRGMNSPLHF. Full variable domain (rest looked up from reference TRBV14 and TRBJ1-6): EAGVTQFPSHSVIEKGQTVTLRCDPISGHDNLYWYRRVMGKEIKFLLHFVKESKQDESGMPNNRFLAERTGGTYSTLKVQPAELEDSGVYFCASSQDRGMNSPLHFGNGTRLTVT.

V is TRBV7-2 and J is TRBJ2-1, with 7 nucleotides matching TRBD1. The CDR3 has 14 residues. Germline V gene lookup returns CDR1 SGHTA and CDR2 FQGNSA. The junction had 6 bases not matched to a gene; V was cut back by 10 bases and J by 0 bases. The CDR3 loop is CATGQEPSYNEQFF. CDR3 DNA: TGTGCCACCGGACAGGAACCCTCCTACAATGAGCAGTTCTTC.

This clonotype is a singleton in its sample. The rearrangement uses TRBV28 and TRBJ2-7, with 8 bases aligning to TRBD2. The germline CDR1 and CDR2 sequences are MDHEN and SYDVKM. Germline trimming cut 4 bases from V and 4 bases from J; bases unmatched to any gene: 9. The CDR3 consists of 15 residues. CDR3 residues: CASSSSGSGYYEQYF. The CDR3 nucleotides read TGTGCCAGCAGTTCCAGCGGGAGTGGGTATTACGAGCAGTACTTC.

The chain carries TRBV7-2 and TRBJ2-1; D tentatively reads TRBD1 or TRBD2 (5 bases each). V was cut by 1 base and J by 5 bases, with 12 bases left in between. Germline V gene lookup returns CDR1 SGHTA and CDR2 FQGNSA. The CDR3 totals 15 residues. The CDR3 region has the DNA TGTGCCAGCAGCTTAGTTGCCGGGGCCCACAATGAGCAGTTCTTC. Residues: CASSLVAGAHNEQFF.